This TCR beta chain was obtained from a study of cytomegalovirus exposure and HLA in healthy donors. Measured with immunoSEQ multiplex PCR; TCRdb has only the in-frame clones, and not every one. The table has 100,000 to 150,000 clones, roughly 89% seen once; the top ten hold 1% to 1.5%. The study, taken as a whole, reports: Rare TCR sequences dominated, though some public TCRs recurred in many donors. Cytomegalovirus association was listed for 150 or so TCR beta chains. The tendency of first-cohort TCR clusters to co-occur in the 120 or so validation repertoires was identified by a subsequent analysis.

Worth noting for this clone: The antigen is not known.

The approximately 120-subject validation cohort, separate from the approximately 670-subject first cohort, included the donors. The sample taken for sequencing was PBMCs. This clonotype originated in a woman aged 18-30 years in good health and CMV-seronegative.

CDR3 DNA: TGCGCCAGCAGCTTGTCCCCGGGACAGGGATCATACGAGCAGTACTTC. It codes for CASSLSPGQGSYEQYF. The rearrangement uses TRBV5-1 and TRBJ2-7; 9 nucleotides agree with TRBD1. Trimming removed 1 base from V and 4 bases from J; junction bases left unmatched: 9. Germline V gene lookup returns CDR1 SGHRS and CDR2 YFSETQ. The CDR3 has 16 residues.